This TCR beta chain was obtained from a study of PD-L1 blockade in urothelial cancer. Background on the study: Blood was analyzed 3 weeks (second dose) and 6 weeks after treatment start. Peripheral blood specimens exhibited a median yield of about 150,000 T cells. General study points: The study found that durable-benefit patients expanded tumor-associated blood clones more at 3 weeks.

A note on this clone: Its antigen is as yet unknown.

Trimming removed 6 bases from V and 6 bases from J, with 20 bases in between. The germline gives CDR1 MNHNS, CDR2 SASEGT. The CDR3 length is 15 residues. Specified time point: peripheral blood 6 weeks after treatment start. Measured with immunoSEQ multiplex PCR; TCRdb has only the in-frame clones, and not every one. The top ten clones hold under 2% of a sample with about 120,000 clones, 80% to 90% of them seen once. The chain is built from TRBV6-1 and TRBJ1-2; perhaps TRBD1 as D (6 bases). The sequenced sample was PBMCs, obtained around atezolizumab (anti-PD-L1) treatment. The receptor was isolated from a man between 60 and 75 years old with urothelial cancer. This CDR3 reads CASSALFAGDHGYTF. In nucleotides, the CDR3 is TGTGCCAGCAGCGCCCTTTTTGCAGGGGACCATGGCTACACCTTC.